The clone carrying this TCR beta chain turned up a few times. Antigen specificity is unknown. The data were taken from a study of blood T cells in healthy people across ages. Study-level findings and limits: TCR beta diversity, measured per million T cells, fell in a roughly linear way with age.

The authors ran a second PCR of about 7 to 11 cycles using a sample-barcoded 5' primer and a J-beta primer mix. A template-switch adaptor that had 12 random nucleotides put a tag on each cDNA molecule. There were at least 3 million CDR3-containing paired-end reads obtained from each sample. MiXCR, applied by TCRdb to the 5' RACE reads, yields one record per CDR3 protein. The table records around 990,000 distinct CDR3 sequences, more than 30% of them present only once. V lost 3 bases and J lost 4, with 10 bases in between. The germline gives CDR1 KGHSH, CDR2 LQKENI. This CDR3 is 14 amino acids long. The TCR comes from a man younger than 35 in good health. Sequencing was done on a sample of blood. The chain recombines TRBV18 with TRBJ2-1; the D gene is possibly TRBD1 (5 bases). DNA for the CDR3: TGTGCCAGCTCACCCCTGCAGGGTTACAATGAGCAGTTCTTC. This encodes CASSPLQGYNEQFF.